This T cell receptor (beta chain) was found in a study of T-cell reconstitution after alpha-beta-depleted transplantation in children. This CDR3 spans 15 amino acids. Trimming took 3 bases from V and 1 from J; bases not matched to a gene: 6. CDR1 and CDR2 from the germline V gene are SGDLS and YYNGEE. During its preparation, the TCRbeta library received unique molecular identifiers. TCRdb re-called the PCR reads through MiXCR, storing one row per CDR3 protein. This repertoire shows about 1,000,000 distinct CDR3 sequences, under 30% found once; its top ten account for roughly 27%. Sample: PBMCs, mostly from graft donor cells, taken 360 days after TCRalphabeta/CD19-depleted stem cell transplant. The receptor was isolated from a boy in the first two years of life who had a stem cell transplant for SCID, so the T cells may come from the graft donor. The V gene is TRBV9, the J gene TRBJ2-5, with 7 bases fitting TRBD2. The CDR3 coding sequence is TGTGCCAGCAGCGCAAAGACTAGCCCCCAAGAGACCCAGTACTTC. It encodes CASSAKTSPQETQYF.